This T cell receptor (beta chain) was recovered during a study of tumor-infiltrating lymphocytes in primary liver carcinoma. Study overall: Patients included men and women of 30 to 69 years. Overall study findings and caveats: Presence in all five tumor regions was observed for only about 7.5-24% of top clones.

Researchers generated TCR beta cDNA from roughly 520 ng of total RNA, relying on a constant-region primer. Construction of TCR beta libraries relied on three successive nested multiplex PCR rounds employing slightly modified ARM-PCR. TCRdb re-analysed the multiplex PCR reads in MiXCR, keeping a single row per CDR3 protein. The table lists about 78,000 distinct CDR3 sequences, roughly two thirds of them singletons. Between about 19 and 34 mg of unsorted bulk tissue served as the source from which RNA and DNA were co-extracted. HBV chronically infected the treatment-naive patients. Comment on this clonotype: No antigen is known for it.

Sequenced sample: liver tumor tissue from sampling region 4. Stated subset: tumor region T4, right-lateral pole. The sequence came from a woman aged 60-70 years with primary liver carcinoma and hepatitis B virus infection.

DNA of the CDR3: TGTGCCAGCAGCCAAGACGCTAGCGGGAGGGCACTGATTACGTGGTATTTT. The encoded protein is CASSQDASGRALITWYF. The chain employs TRBV4-2 and TRBJ2-3; 12 bases align to TRBD2. The CDR3 totals 17 residues. The germline gives CDR1 LGHNA, CDR2 YNFKEQ. V shed 0 bases, J shed 14 bases, and the junction held 15 bases outside the gene matches.